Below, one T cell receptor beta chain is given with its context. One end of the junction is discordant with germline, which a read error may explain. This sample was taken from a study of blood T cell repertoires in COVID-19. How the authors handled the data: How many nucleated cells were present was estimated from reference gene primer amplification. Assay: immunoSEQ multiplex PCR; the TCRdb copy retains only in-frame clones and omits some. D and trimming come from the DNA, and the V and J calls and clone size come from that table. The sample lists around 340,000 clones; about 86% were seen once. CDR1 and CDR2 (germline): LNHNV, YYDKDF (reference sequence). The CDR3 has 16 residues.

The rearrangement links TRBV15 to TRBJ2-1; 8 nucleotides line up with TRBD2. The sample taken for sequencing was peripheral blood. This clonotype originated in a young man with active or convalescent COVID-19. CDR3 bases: TGTGCCACCAGCGGAGAGCTCACTAGCGGATACAATGAGCAGTTCTTC. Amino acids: CATSGELTSGYNEQFF.